These T cell receptor beta chains were read from a single sample in a study of blood T cell repertoires in COVID-19. The method was immunoSEQ multiplex PCR; TCRdb's version includes in-frame clones alone and lacks a portion of them. The sample has under 250,000 clones; 70% to 90% are singletons. The sample consisted of peripheral blood. These receptors originate from a man aged 50 or older who had recovered from COVID-19. Both conserved end residues are part of each CDR3. The D gene is left open where the match is weak. Rows may omit the clone size; those that give it use once, few, many or a size class.

J gene	D gene	V gene	clone size	CDR3 DNA	CDR3 protein
TRBJ1-6	TRBD1	TRBV9	.	TGTGCCAGCAGCGTAGAGGGGGACAGGGGATCACCCCTCCACTTT	CASSVEGDRGSPLHF
TRBJ1-5	.	TRBV19	.	TGTGCCAGTAGGTCAGGGGCAGGAGTTTTTGATGGCAATCAGCCCCAGCATTTT	CASRSGAGVFDGNQPQHF
TRBJ2-5	TRBD1	TRBV5-8	.	TGTGCCAGCAGCTTGGGGGACAGGGGAGGGGAGACCCAGTACTTC	CASSLGDRGGETQYF
TRBJ1-5	.	TRBV28	.	TGTGCCAGCAGAGTTGGAGGGAATAGCAATCAGCCCCAGCATTTT	CASRVGGNSNQPQHF
TRBJ1-5	.	TRBV27	.	TGTGCCAGCAGTTCAGGGGAAGGTGGTCAGCCCCAGCATTTT	CASSSGEGGQPQHF
TRBJ2-7	TRBD1	TRBV5-1	.	TGCGCCAGCAGCTTGGGGACCGGGACAGGGGCCAACGAGCAGTACTTC	CASSLGTGTGANEQYF
TRBJ1-5	.	TRBV7-9	.	TGTGCCAGCAGCTTTTTAGGGGAAGGTCAGCCCCAGCATTTT	CASSFLGEGQPQHF
TRBJ2-2	TRBD1	TRBV7-8	.	TGTGCCAGCAGCTTAACAGGGGTCACCGGGGAGCTGTTTTTT	CASSLTGVTGELFF
TRBJ2-5	.	TRBV28	.	TGTGCCAGCAGTTTAGGAGACGTTCAAGGCTGGGAGACCCAGTACTTC	CASSLGDVQGWETQYF
TRBJ1-5	.	TRBV27	.	TGTGCCAGCAGTTCAGGACAGCGCAATCAGCCCCAGCATTTT	CASSSGQRNQPQHF
TRBJ2-3	TRBD1	TRBV19	.	TGTGCCAGTAGCACCCGGACAGGGCCGGCAGATACGCAGTATTTT	CASSTRTGPADTQYF
TRBJ2-7	.	TRBV19	.	TGTGCCACCCGACCGCAGGGAATCTACTACGAGCAGTACTTC	CATRPQGIYYEQYF
TRBJ2-2	TRBD2	TRBV7-9	.	TGTGCCAGCAGCCTCGGGACTAGCGGGAGGGTCACCGGGGAGCTGTTTTTT	CASSLGTSGRVTGELFF
TRBJ2-7	TRBD1	TRBV6-5	few	TGTGCCAGCAGCTTACAGGGGGCTGGGGAGCAGTACTTC	CASSLQGAGEQYF
TRBJ1-3	TRBD1	TRBV7-2	.	TGTGCCAGCAGCCCTGGACAGGGGAAGAGCCACTCTGGAAACACCATATATTTT	CASSPGQGKSHSGNTIYF
TRBJ2-7	.	TRBV5-5	few	TGTGCCAGCAGCAGCTCCTGGAGCGGGGAGCAGTACTTC	CASSSSWSGEQYF
TRBJ2-7	TRBD1	TRBV4-1	.	TGCGCCAGCAGCTTAAGACAGGGGACAAAATACGAGCAGTACTTC	CASSLRQGTKYEQYF
TRBJ2-3	.	TRBV7-8	once	TGTGCCAGCAGCCCGAGCACCGATACGCAGTATTTT	CASSPSTDTQYF
TRBJ2-5	TRBD2	TRBV2	.	TGTGCCAGCAGTGCTAGGACTAGGCAAGAGACCCAGTACTTC	CASSARTRQETQYF
TRBJ2-7	TRBD1	TRBV6-6	once	TGTGCCAGCAGGATACAGGGGGCGGGGACTTACGAGCAGTACTTC	CASRIQGAGTYEQYF
TRBJ2-1	TRBD2	TRBV4-1	few	TGCGCCAGCAGCCTCCCTAGCGGGAGGGACAATGAGCAGTTCTTC	CASSLPSGRDNEQFF
TRBJ2-3	.	TRBV11-3	.	TGTGCCAGCAGCCCCCAGGCTAGCACAGATACGCAGTATTTT	CASSPQASTDTQYF
TRBJ1-1	TRBD1	TRBV7-2	.	TGTGCCAGCAGCTTGGGGACAGGGCGGAACACTGAAGCTTTCTTT	CASSLGTGRNTEAFF
TRBJ2-4	TRBD2	TRBV6-5	.	TGTGCCAGCAGCCTCGGACTAGCGGCGGACATTCAGTACTTC	CASSLGLAADIQYF
TRBJ2-7	.	TRBV5-1	.	TGCGCCAGCAGCTTGAGCCAGCGGGTGGGCGAGCAGTACTTC	CASSLSQRVGEQYF
TRBJ2-7	TRBD2	TRBV7-6	.	TGTGCCAGCAGCTTAGGCGGGATAGCGGGATCCTACGAGCAGTACTTC	CASSLGGIAGSYEQYF
TRBJ1-1	TRBD1	TRBV7-9	.	TGTGCCAGCAGCCCCGCGGGACAGGGGGCTCCTGAAGCTTTCTTT	CASSPAGQGAPEAFF
TRBJ2-2	TRBD1	TRBV4-1	.	TGCGCCAGCAGCCCGACAGGGGCCTGGAACACCGGGGAGCTGTTTTTT	CASSPTGAWNTGELFF
TRBJ1-5	.	TRBV21-1	.	TGTGCCAGCAGCCGCACCAGGGGAGGGGGTGGCAGCAATCAGCCCCAGCATTTT	CASSRTRGGGGSNQPQHF
TRBJ2-2	TRBD2	TRBV7-2	.	TGTGCCAGCAGCCAAGGACTAGCGGGAGTGCGAACCGGGGAGCTGTTTTTT	CASSQGLAGVRTGELFF
TRBJ2-3	.	TRBV7-9	once	TGTGCCAGCAGCCCACTGACGAAGGGGGATACGCAGTATTTT	CASSPLTKGDTQYF
TRBJ1-1	.	TRBV18	.	TGTGCCAGCTCACCCCGGAAACAGGGTGCGAACACTGAAGCTTTCTTT	CASSPRKQGANTEAFF
TRBJ1-1	TRBD1	TRBV10-1	.	TGCGCCAGCAGCGGACAGGGGGGCACTGAAGCTTTCTTT	CASSGQGGTEAFF
TRBJ1-2	.	TRBV27	once	TGTGCCAGCAGTTTTGGGTTGACACGTTCGAAGGATGGCTACACCTTC	CASSFGLTRSKDGYTF
TRBJ1-5	TRBD1	TRBV19	.	TGTGCCAGTAGTATAGGGACAGGGGACCAGCCCCAGCATTTT	CASSIGTGDQPQHF
TRBJ1-1	.	TRBV18	.	TGTGCCAGCTCACTAAATTCTCCGGACAGCTTGAACACTGAAGCTTTCTTT	CASSLNSPDSLNTEAFF
TRBJ2-2	.	TRBV11-2	.	TGTGCCAGCAGCTTCCTTGACAGAAACACCGGGGAGCTGTTTTTT	CASSFLDRNTGELFF
TRBJ2-3	.	TRBV9	.	TGTGCCAGCAGCGTAGCGGGCGGGGTAGACACAGATACGCAGTATTTT	CASSVAGGVDTDTQYF
TRBJ2-7	.	TRBV7-9	.	TGTGCCAGCAGCCCCGCCTCAGGGTACTACGAGCAGTACTTC	CASSPASGYYEQYF
TRBJ1-2	TRBD1	TRBV12-3/TRBV12-4	.	TGTGCCAGCAGTACGGGACAGTATGGCTACACCTTC	CASSTGQYGYTF
TRBJ2-3	TRBD2	TRBV5-1	.	TGCGCCAGCAGCCCGAGACTAGCGGGAGGCACAGATACGCAGTATTTT	CASSPRLAGGTDTQYF
TRBJ1-4	TRBD1	TRBV28	.	TGTGCCAGCAGCCCTACCATTTCAGCCGGGACAGTCTTTTCTAATGAAAAACTGTTTTTT	CASSPTISAGTVFSNEKLFF
TRBJ1-2	.	TRBV11-1	.	TGTGCCAGCAGCTGGGGTCAGACAGGCTATGGCTACACCTTC	CASSWGQTGYGYTF
TRBJ2-3	TRBD2	TRBV13	.	TGTGCCAGCAGCTTAGGGCGGGAGTGGACAGATACGCAGTATTTT	CASSLGREWTDTQYF
TRBJ2-7	TRBD2	TRBV6-5	.	TGTGCCAGCAGGCCGGGAGGGGCCTACGAGCAGTACTTC	CASRPGGAYEQYF
TRBJ2-1	.	TRBV14	.	TGTGCCAGCAGCCAAGCGGGAATTGACCGTGCATTCTTC	CASSQAGIDRAFF
TRBJ2-1	.	TRBV5-1	.	TGCGCCAGCAGCTTTAACTCATACAATGAGCAGTTCTTC	CASSFNSYNEQFF
TRBJ2-7	.	TRBV28	.	TGTGCCAGCAGTTTACAGGGGCGTGACACCTACGAGCAGTACTTC	CASSLQGRDTYEQYF
TRBJ2-2	.	TRBV6-1	.	TGTGCCAGCAGTGAAGTAGGACTGAACACCGGGGAGCTGTTTTTT	CASSEVGLNTGELFF
TRBJ2-1	TRBD2	TRBV3-1/TRBV3-2	.	TGTGCCAGCAGCTCTAGCGGGGGCGGTGAGCAGTTCTTC	CASSSSGGGEQFF
TRBJ1-2	TRBD1	TRBV6-4	.	TGTGCCAGCAGTATGGGGGCAGGGGGAGATGGCTACACCTTC	CASSMGAGGDGYTF
TRBJ2-7	.	TRBV15	.	TGTGCCACCAGCGGGCTAAAGTCCTACGAGCAGTACTTC	CATSGLKSYEQYF
TRBJ2-3	TRBD1	TRBV3-1/TRBV3-2	.	TGTGCCAGCAGCCAAGATAGGGGGCCCAACCCCACAGATACGCAGTATTTT	CASSQDRGPNPTDTQYF
TRBJ2-5	TRBD2	TRBV3-1/TRBV3-2	.	TGTGCCAGCAGCCCAGAAGGTAGCGGGAGGGCAGGAGAGACCCAGTACTTC	CASSPEGSGRAGETQYF
TRBJ2-3	.	TRBV9	.	TGTGCCAGCAGCGTATCCCCTAGTACCACAGATACGCAGTATTTT	CASSVSPSTTDTQYF
TRBJ2-1	.	TRBV5-1	.	TGCGCCAGCAGCTACGACGGGGGACTTTACAATGAGCAGTTCTTC	CASSYDGGLYNEQFF
TRBJ2-1	.	TRBV24-1	.	TGTGCCACCAGTGATACGGGAGATGGGTCCTACAATGAGCAGTTCTTC	CATSDTGDGSYNEQFF
TRBJ2-2	.	TRBV11-3	.	TGTGCCAGCAGCCGGGTCGCCGGGGAGCTGTTTTTT	CASSRVAGELFF
TRBJ1-5	.	TRBV6-1	.	TGTGCCAGCAGTGTACAGGGAATGTATAGCAATCAGCCCCAGCATTTT	CASSVQGMYSNQPQHF